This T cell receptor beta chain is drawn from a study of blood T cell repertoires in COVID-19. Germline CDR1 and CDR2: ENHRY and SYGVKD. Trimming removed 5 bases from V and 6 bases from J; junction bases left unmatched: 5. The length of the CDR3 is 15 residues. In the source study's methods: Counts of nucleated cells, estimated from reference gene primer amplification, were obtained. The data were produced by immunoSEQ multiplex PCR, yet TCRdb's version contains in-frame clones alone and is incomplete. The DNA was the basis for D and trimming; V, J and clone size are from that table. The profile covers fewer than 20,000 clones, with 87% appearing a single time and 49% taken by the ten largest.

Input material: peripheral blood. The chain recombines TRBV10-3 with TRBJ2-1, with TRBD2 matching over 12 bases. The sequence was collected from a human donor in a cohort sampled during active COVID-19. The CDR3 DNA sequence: TGTGCCATCAGTCGACTAGCGGGGGACACCAATGAGCAGTTCTTC. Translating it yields CAISRLAGDTNEQFF.